These 18 T cell receptor beta chains were sequenced from one sample in a study of cytomegalovirus exposure and HLA in healthy donors. The study ran its PCR with 60 Vbeta and 13 Jbeta primers. Sequencing was performed with immunoSEQ multiplex PCR; in TCRdb, only in-frame clones are kept and a portion is missing. This table lists fewer than 150,000 clones. The sample consisted of PBMCs. Every receptor here comes from a man aged 35 to 55 in good health and CMV-seronegative.

V is TRBV2 and J is TRBJ1-4; 8 nucleotides line up with TRBD1. Germline V lookup: CDR1 SNHLY, CDR2 FYNNEI. V was clipped by 10 bases and J by 6 bases; unmatched bases: 7. This CDR3 has 13 residues. For the CDR3, the DNA is TGTGCCACCAAGGACAGGGTTGATGAAAAACTGTTTTTT. Encoded protein: CATKDRVDEKLFF.

This chain joins TRBV7-7 and TRBJ2-3; TRBD2 agrees at 7 bases. V gave up 0 bases and J gave up 6 bases; unmatched junction bases: 0. CDR3 size: 13 residues. Germline CDR1 reads SSHAT; CDR2 reads FNYEAQ (reference sequence). DNA of the CDR3: TGTGCCAGCAGCTTAGCGCGGGGGGATACGCAGTATTTT. Translating it yields CASSLARGDTQYF.

The chain recombines TRBV6-5 with TRBJ2-7; 8 bases fit TRBD2. The germline gives CDR1 MNHEY, CDR2 SVGAGI. With 10 bases clipped from V and 3 bases from J, the junction kept 11 bases outside the gene matches. The CDR3 is 14 residues long. This chain's CDR3 is CATRGGGGFYEQYF. The CDR3 DNA sequence: TGTGCCACCCGGGGGGGTGGGGGATTCTACGAGCAGTACTTC.

The V call is TRBV7-2, the J call TRBJ2-7; 11 bases map to TRBD1. The V and J ends lost 5 bases and 2 bases, in that order; junction bases with no gene match: 5. From germline, CDR1 is SGHTA and CDR2 FQGNSA. The CDR3 length is 15 residues. CDR3 residues: CASSNPGQGAYEQYF. The CDR3 DNA sequence: TGTGCCAGCAGCAATCCGGGACAGGGGGCCTACGAGCAGTACTTC.

This chain uses TRBV11-2 with TRBJ1-2; D is uncertain. The ends were cut back, 1 base at V and 2 bases at J, with 5 bases in the middle. The CDR3 contains 13 residues. Germline values: CDR1 SGHAT, CDR2 FQNNGV. This CDR3 is CASSLGANYGYTF. In nucleotides, the CDR3 is TGTGCCAGCAGCTTAGGGGCAAACTATGGCTACACCTTC. The full variable domain, with the rest looked up from reference TRBV11-2 and TRBJ1-2, is EAGVAQSPRYKIIEKRQSVAFWCNPISGHATLYWYQQILGQGPKLLIQFQNNGVVDDSQLPKDRFSAERLKGVDSTLKIQPAKLEDSAVYLCASSLGANYGYTFGSGTRLTVV.

The V gene is TRBV9, the J gene TRBJ1-1; D may be TRBD1 (6 bases). The V end was cut by 0 bases, the J end by 7 bases, with 10 bases between. Germline lookup yields CDR1 SGDLS and CDR2 YYNGEE. The CDR3 is 13 amino acids. In DNA form, the CDR3 reads TGTGCCAGCAGCGTAGCCCAGGGGAATGAAGCTTTCTTT. Translating gives CASSVAQGNEAFF.

The DNA for the CDR3 is TGTGCCAGTAGGAAGGGCAGGGCCCTGAACACTGAAGCTTTCTTT. Amino acid sequence: CASRKGRALNTEAFF. This chain uses TRBV19 with TRBJ1-1; D is possibly TRBD1 (5 bases). The V and J ends lost 6 bases and 0 bases respectively, with 14 bases between them. Germline values: CDR1 LNHDA, CDR2 SQIVND (reference sequence). The CDR3 contains 15 residues. The entire variable domain, with the rest obtained from reference TRBV19 and TRBJ1-1, is as follows: DGGITQSPKYLFRKEGQNVTLSCEQNLNHDAMYWYRQDPGQGLRLIYYSQIVNDFQKGDIAEGYSVSREKKESFPLTVTSAQKNPTAFYLCASRKGRALNTEAFFGQGTRLTVV.

The chain recombines TRBV21-1 with TRBJ1-2; the table gives TRBD1 as D, unverified against the DNA. TRBV21-1 is deemed a pseudogene. This CDR3 contains 16 residues. The DNA of the CDR3 is TGTGCCAGCAGCAAGGGCGGGGCAGGGGGCGCGGGAGGCTACACCTTC. Translated: CASSKGGAGGAGGYTF.

The chain carries TRBV6-5 and TRBJ1-4; 7 positions match TRBD1. Germline V CDR1 and CDR2: MNHEY, SVGAGI. The CDR3 spans 13 residues. With V trimmed by 2 bases and J by 10 bases, 4 bases remained unmatched. CDR3 residues: CASSYTSGGKLFF. CDR3 DNA: TGTGCCAGCAGTTACACCTCAGGGGGAAAACTGTTTTTT.

The V gene is TRBV7-3, the J gene TRBJ2-5, with 8 bases that match TRBD2. The V gene's germline CDR1 is SGHTA and CDR2 FQGTGA. This CDR3 has 14 residues. Unmatched junction bases numbered 6, after V lost 5 bases and J lost 4 bases. The CDR3 DNA reads as TGTGCCAGCAGCCCCGGGGGGGGCGGAGAGACCCAGTACTTC. Translating gives CASSPGGGGETQYF.

V and J are TRBV28 and TRBJ1-5; D possibly corresponds to TRBD1 (5 bases). The CDR3 runs to 16 residues. V was cut by 2 bases and J by 6 bases, with 17 bases left in between. In germline, CDR1 is MDHEN, CDR2 SYDVKM. CDR3 amino acids: CASSLEVGGGTQPQHF. For the CDR3, the DNA is TGTGCCAGCAGTTTAGAGGTTGGCGGGGGGACTCAGCCCCAGCATTTT.

The V call is TRBV5-6, the J call TRBJ2-2; no clear D. The CDR3 runs to 15 residues. Germline lookup yields CDR1 SGHDT and CDR2 YYEEEE. V shed 4 bases and J shed 1 base, with 11 bases lying between them. Written as DNA, the CDR3 is TGTGCCAGCAGCACGTCAGAATTGAACACCGGGGAGCTGTTTTTT. Protein: CASSTSELNTGELFF.

The chain couples TRBV2 to TRBJ2-5; D unclear. The J call may be incorrect, as the DNA end agrees better with TRBJ2-7. Germline CDR1 is SNHLY and CDR2 is FYNNEI. The CDR3 runs 13 residues. This chain's CDR3 is CASNIVGAYEQYF. The CDR3 coding sequence is TGTGCCAGCAATATTGTCGGAGCCTACGAGCAGTACTTC.

CDR3 sequence reads: CASSRAANEKLFF. In nucleotides, the CDR3 is TGTGCCAGCAGCAGGGCGGCTAATGAAAAACTGTTTTTT. The chain employs TRBV6-1 and TRBJ1-4, with D perhaps TRBD1 (5 bases). This CDR3 comprises 13 residues. V lost 6 bases, J lost 3 bases, and 8 bases lay in between. Germline-derived CDR1 and CDR2 are MNHNS and SASEGT.

CDR3: CASSLGGRVTEAFF. The DNA of the CDR3 is TGTGCCAGCAGCTTAGGAGGCAGGGTCACTGAAGCTTTCTTT. The chain links TRBV7-9 to TRBJ1-1; possibly TRBD1 for D (5 bases). The CDR3 runs to 14 residues. V lost 1 base, J lost 4 bases, and 10 bases lay in between. Germline-derived CDR1 and CDR2 are SEHNR and FQNEAQ (reference sequence).

This sequence joins TRBV18 and TRBJ1-1; D perhaps matches TRBD1 (6 bases). V lost 6 bases, J lost 5 bases, and 13 bases lay in between. Germline CDR1 KGHSH, CDR2 LQKENI. This CDR3 region has 13 residues. Here the CDR3 reads CASSPEQGTEAFF. The CDR3 DNA reads TGTGCCAGCTCCCCGGAACAGGGAACTGAAGCTTTCTTT.

This rearrangement joins TRBV6-4 to TRBJ1-1; the D is unclear. The germline V and J ends were trimmed by 4 bases and 7 bases, with 16 bases remaining between them. Germline lookup yields CDR1 MRHNA and CDR2 SNTAGT. The CDR3 contains 14 residues. CDR3 DNA: TGTGCCAGCAGTGTCATCGCGGGCAGCCTTGAAGCTTTCTTT. Its translation: CASSVIAGSLEAFF.

This chain joins TRBV28 and TRBJ1-2, with D uncertain. V was shortened by 5 bases and J by 7 bases, with 11 bases between the two germline ends. Germline assignment: CDR1 MDHEN and CDR2 SYDVKM. The CDR3 consists of 12 residues. CDR3 sequence reads: CASSPLLSGYTF. The CDR3 DNA is TGTGCCAGCAGTCCCCTTTTGAGTGGCTACACCTTC.